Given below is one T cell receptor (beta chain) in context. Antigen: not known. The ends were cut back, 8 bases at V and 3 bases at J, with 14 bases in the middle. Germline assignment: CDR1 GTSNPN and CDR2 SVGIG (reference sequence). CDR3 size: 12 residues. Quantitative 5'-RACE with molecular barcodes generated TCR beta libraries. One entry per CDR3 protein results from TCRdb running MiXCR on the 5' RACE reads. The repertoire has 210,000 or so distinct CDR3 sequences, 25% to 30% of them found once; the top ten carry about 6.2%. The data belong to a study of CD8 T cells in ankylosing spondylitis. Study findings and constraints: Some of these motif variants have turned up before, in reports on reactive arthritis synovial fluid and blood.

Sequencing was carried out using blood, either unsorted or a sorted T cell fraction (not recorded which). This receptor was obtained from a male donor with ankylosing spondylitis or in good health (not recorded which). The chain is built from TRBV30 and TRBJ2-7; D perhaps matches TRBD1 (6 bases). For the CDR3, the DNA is TGTGCCAGAAAAGGACAGAGCTACGAGCAGTACTTC. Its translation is CARKGQSYEQYF.